The 8 T cell receptor beta chains presented below share a single source sample, sequenced in a study of read filtering for tumor transcriptome and immune sequencing. The library was built from roughly 400 ng RNA with molecular barcoded adaptors for alpha/delta and beta/gamma chains. TCRdb called the reads again in MiXCR, with one record for every CDR3 protein. The sample has about 57,000 distinct CDR3 sequences; approximately 14% are singletons. The sequenced material came from a population of CD138-negative cells sorted from bone marrow. These receptor sequences come from a donor aged 40 or older with multiple myeloma.

This clonotype appeared many times. V usage is TRBV15 and J usage is TRBJ2-3; no firm D call. Trimming shortened V by 0 bases and J by 1 base, and 8 bases separated the two germline ends. This CDR3 is built from 15 residues. Germline loops: CDR1 LNHNV, CDR2 YYDKDF (reference sequence). The CDR3 region is CATSRDGQRTDTQYF. The CDR3 region has the DNA TGTGCCACCAGCAGAGATGGGCAGCGCACAGATACGCAGTATTTT.

At least ten counts were recorded for this clonotype. The genes are TRBV29-1 and TRBJ1-1, with a weak D call TRBD1 (5 bases). Germline V gene data show CDR1 as SQVTM and CDR2 as ANQGSEA. The CDR3 sequence is 13 residues long. The V end was cut by 7 bases, the J end by 4 bases, with 16 bases between. As DNA, the CDR3 is TGCAGCGGTGCGGGCGGGGCTGGCACTGAAGCTTTCTTT. Protein product: CSGAGGAGTEAFF.

This clonotype was found many times. V usage is TRBV20-1 and J usage is TRBJ2-3, with TRBD2 as a possible D gene (6 bases). V dropped 0 bases and J dropped 2 bases, with 15 bases sitting between them. The CDR3 contains 16 residues. CDR1 and CDR2 (germline): DFQATT, SNEGSKA (reference sequence). This CDR3 is CSARDPGLAITDTQYF. The DNA of the CDR3 is TGCAGTGCTAGAGACCCGGGGCTAGCGATCACAGATACGCAGTATTTT.

This clonotype was seen many times. This chain joins TRBV12-5 and TRBJ1-2; unclear D gene. This CDR3 comprises 13 residues. Germline V gene lookup returns CDR1 LGHNT and CDR2 FRNRAP. With 1 base removed from V and 4 bases from J, the gap between germline ends came to 7 bases. DNA for the CDR3: TGTGCTAGTGGTTTGGACAGCGTCTATGGCTACACCTTC. Translation: CASGLDSVYGYTF. The variable domain in full, with the rest retrieved from reference TRBV12-5 and TRBJ1-2, is DARVTQTPRHKVTEMGQEVTMRCQPILGHNTVFWYRQTMMQGLELLAYFRNRAPLDDSGMPKDRFSAEMPDATLATLKIQPSEPRDSAVYFCASGLDSVYGYTFGSGTRLTVV.

This clonotype was picked up many times. V is TRBV5-1 and J is TRBJ2-7; 11 bases line up with TRBD2. The CDR3 is 15 amino acids. V gave up 0 bases and J gave up 6 bases; unmatched junction bases: 5. Germline V lookup: CDR1 SGHRS, CDR2 YFSETQ. The CDR3 region is CASSLVAGGSGEQYF. The CDR3 DNA is TGCGCCAGCAGCTTGGTAGCGGGAGGGTCGGGCGAGCAGTACTTC.

This clonotype was counted only a few times. This may arise from a read error, as a much more abundant clone is one base away. The chain links TRBV7-7 to TRBJ2-1; D possibly corresponds to TRBD2 (5 bases). Germline CDR1 is SSHAT and CDR2 is FNYEAQ (reference sequence). The CDR3 spans 15 residues. CDR3 sequence reads: CASSKTSTAYNGQFF. The CDR3, as DNA: TGTGCTAGCAGCAAAACTAGTACGGCCTACAATGGGCAGTTCTTC.

This clonotype was counted at least ten times. This chain links TRBV29-1 with TRBJ1-1; weak D call: TRBD1 (5 bases). The CDR3 sequence is 13 residues long. From germline, CDR1 is SQVTM and CDR2 ANQGSEA. Trimming left V 4 bases short and J 1 base short, with 10 bases between. CDR3 DNA: TGCAGCGTTGCGCGGGGCGGGAACACTGAAGCTTTCTTT. Residues: CSVARGGNTEAFF.

This clonotype showed up many times. The chain carries TRBV7-2 and TRBJ1-2; no firm D call. V dropped 1 base and J dropped 3 bases, with 9 bases sitting between them. Germline CDR1 is SGHTA and CDR2 is FQGNSA. The CDR3 contains 14 residues. This chain's CDR3 is CASSLGADDYGYTF. The CDR3 DNA reads as TGTGCCAGCAGCTTAGGTGCGGATGACTATGGCTACACCTTC.